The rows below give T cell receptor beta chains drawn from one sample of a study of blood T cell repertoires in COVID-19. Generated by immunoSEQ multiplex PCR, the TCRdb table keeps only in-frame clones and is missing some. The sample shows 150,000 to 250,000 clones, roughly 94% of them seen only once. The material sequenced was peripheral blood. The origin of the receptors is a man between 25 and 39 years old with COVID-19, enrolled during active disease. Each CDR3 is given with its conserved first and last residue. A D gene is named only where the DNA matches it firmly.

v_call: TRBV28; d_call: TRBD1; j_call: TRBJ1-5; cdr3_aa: CASGDRDYQPQHF; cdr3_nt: TGTGCCTCCGGTGACAGGGATTATCAGCCCCAGCATTTT
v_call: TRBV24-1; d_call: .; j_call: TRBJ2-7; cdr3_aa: CATSDGGGNEQYF; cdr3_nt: TGTGCCACCAGTGATGGGGGAGGAAACGAGCAGTACTTC
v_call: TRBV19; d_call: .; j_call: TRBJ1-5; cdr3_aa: CASKSQGRFLGNQPQHF; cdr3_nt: TGTGCCAGTAAATCACAGGGACGGTTTCTAGGCAATCAGCCCCAGCATTTT
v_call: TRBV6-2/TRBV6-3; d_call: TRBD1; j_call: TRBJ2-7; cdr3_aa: CASSYSTGTGAYEQYF; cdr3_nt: TGTGCCAGCAGTTACTCAACCGGGACAGGGGCCTACGAGCAGTACTTC
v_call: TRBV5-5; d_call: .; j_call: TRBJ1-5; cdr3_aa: CASSSEAGANQPQHF; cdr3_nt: TGTGCCAGCAGCTCCGAGGCAGGGGCCAATCAGCCCCAGCATTTT
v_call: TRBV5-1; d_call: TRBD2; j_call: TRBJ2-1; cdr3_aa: CASSLAERGTYNEQFF; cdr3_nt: TGCGCCAGCAGCTTGGCGGAGCGGGGGACCTACAATGAGCAGTTCTTC
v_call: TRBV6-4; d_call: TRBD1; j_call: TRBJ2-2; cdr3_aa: CASSALDRGHGTGELFF; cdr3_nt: TGTGCCAGCAGTGCCCTGGACAGGGGGCACGGCACCGGGGAGCTGTTTTTT
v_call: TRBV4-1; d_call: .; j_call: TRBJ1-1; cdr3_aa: CASSQDTGWDTEAFF; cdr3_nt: TGCGCCAGCAGCCAAGATACAGGGTGGGACACTGAAGCTTTCTTT
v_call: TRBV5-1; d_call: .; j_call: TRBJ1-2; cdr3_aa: CASTLAGNYGYTF; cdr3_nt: TGCGCCAGCACCCTCGCGGGTAACTATGGCTACACCTTC
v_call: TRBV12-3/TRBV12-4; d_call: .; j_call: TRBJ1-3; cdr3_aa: CASSSLRNTIYF; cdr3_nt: TGTGCCAGCAGTTCTCTTAGAAACACCATATATTTT
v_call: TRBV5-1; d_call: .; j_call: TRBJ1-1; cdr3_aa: CASQGLGTEAFF; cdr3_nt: TGCGCCAGCCAGGGGCTAGGGACTGAAGCTTTCTTT
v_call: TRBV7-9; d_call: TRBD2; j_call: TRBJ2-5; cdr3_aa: CASSPGGSETQYF; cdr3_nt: TGTGCCAGCAGCCCGGGGGGGTCAGAGACCCAGTACTTC
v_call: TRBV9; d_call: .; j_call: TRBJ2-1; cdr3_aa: CASSVDGRGPHNEQFF; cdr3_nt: TGTGCCAGCAGCGTAGATGGGCGGGGGCCTCACAATGAGCAGTTCTTC
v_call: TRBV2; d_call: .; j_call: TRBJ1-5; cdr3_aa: CASNNRDMGNQPQHF; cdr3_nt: TGTGCCAGCAACAACCGGGACATGGGCAATCAGCCCCAGCATTTT
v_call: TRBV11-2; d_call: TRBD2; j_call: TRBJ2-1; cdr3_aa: CASSLRGGLAGSSYNEQFF; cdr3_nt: TGTGCCAGCAGCCTTAGGGGCGGACTAGCGGGGAGCTCCTACAATGAGCAGTTCTTC
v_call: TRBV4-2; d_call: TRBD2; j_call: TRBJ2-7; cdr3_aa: CASSQVWGGTDEQYF; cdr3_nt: TGTGCCAGCAGCCAAGTTTGGGGGGGGACTGATGAGCAGTACTTC
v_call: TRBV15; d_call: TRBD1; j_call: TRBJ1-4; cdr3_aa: CATSRDGQGRRANEKLFF; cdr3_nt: TGTGCCACCAGCAGAGACGGACAGGGTAGAAGGGCTAATGAAAAACTGTTTTTT
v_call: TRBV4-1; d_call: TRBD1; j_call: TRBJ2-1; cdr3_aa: CASSPQGQQLYNEQFF; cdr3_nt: TGCGCCAGCAGCCCCCAGGGACAGCAACTCTACAATGAGCAGTTCTTC